These 10 T cell receptor beta chains were sequenced from one sample in a study of OX40 agonist ivuxolimab in advanced cancers. The table came from immunoSEQ multiplex PCR; TCRdb's copy has only in-frame clones and leaves some out. The data show over 55,000 clones, roughly nine tenths seen once. Sample: CD4+ or CD8+ T cells sorted from blood, taken in a trial of the OX40 agonist ivuxolimab. The origin of the receptors is an adult with an advanced solid tumor such as melanoma, head and neck, liver or kidney cancer.

This clone was seen more than once but under ten times. This chain links TRBV7-6 with TRBJ2-1; no reliable D call. With 5 bases removed from V and 3 bases from J, the gap between germline ends came to 5 bases. Germline CDR1 is SGHVS and CDR2 is FNYEAQ. This CDR3 has 12 residues. CDR3 nucleotide sequence: TGTGCCAGCAGCCTTAGCTACAATGAGCAGTTCTTC. This codes for CASSLSYNEQFF.

The J gene is TRBJ1-1, the V gene TRBV9, with TRBD1 as a possible D gene (6 bases). Germline CDR1 is SGDLS and CDR2 is YYNGEE. This CDR3 comprises 14 residues. The germline V and J ends were trimmed by 0 bases and 4 bases, with 10 bases remaining between them. Written as DNA, the CDR3 is TGTGCCAGCAGCGTAGCGGGAGGGGGCACTGAAGCTTTCTTT. Translating gives CASSVAGGGTEAFF.

The rearrangement uses TRBV28 and TRBJ1-1, with a tentative D call TRBD1 (5 bases). This CDR3 region has 14 residues. Trimming removed 4 bases at V and 5 bases at J, with 14 bases between. Germline V CDR1 and CDR2: MDHEN, SYDVKM. CDR3: CASSSAGGRTEAFF. DNA of the CDR3: TGTGCCAGCAGTTCGGCTGGGGGGAGGACTGAAGCTTTCTTT.

J is TRBJ1-4 and V is TRBV7-9; D gene ambiguous. The V and J ends lost 5 bases and 6 bases respectively, with 10 bases between them. Germline V gene data show CDR1 as SEHNR and CDR2 as FQNEAQ (reference sequence). The CDR3 totals 13 residues. The DNA for the CDR3 is TGTGCCAGCAGCCGGGGTGGGCATGAAAAACTGTTTTTT. It yields the protein CASSRGGHEKLFF.

A single count supports this clone. The chain is built from TRBV10-3 and TRBJ2-3, with a weak D call TRBD2 (6 bases). This CDR3 has 15 amino acids. The V gene's germline CDR1 is ENHRY and CDR2 SYGVKD. V dropped 1 base and J dropped 2 bases, with 10 bases sitting between them. The CDR3 loop reads CAISELERATDTQYF. The CDR3 coding sequence is TGTGCCATCAGTGAGTTGGAGCGGGCCACAGATACGCAGTATTTT.

This clone was seen more than once but under ten times. Here the CDR3 DNA reads TGTGCCAGCTCACATGCAAGACAGCAAGGCTACACCTTC. Its translation: CASSHARQQGYTF. This chain links TRBV18 with TRBJ1-2; TRBD1 is a possible D gene (5 bases). Germline values: CDR1 KGHSH, CDR2 LQKENI. Trimming left V 4 bases short and J 8 bases short, with 14 bases between. The CDR3 has 13 amino acids.

V is TRBV5-1 and J is TRBJ2-7; D remains ambiguous. V gave up 0 bases and J gave up 0 bases, with 7 bases separating them. CDR1 and CDR2 (germline): SGHRS, YFSETQ. The CDR3 has 14 residues. CDR3: CASSLGRDSYEQYF. The DNA for the CDR3 is TGCGCCAGCAGCTTGGGAAGGGACTCCTACGAGCAGTACTTC.

The chain combines TRBV6-5 with TRBJ2-3; 10 bases match TRBD1. After removal of 0 bases from V and 15 bases from J, the junction contained 6 bases not matched to a gene. The germline V gene has CDR1 MNHEY and CDR2 SVGAGI. The CDR3 extends over 13 amino acids. The CDR3 DNA is TGTGCCAGCAGTTACTCGATCGGACAGGGGGAATATTTT. Translation gives CASSYSIGQGEYF.

The sample holds one count of this clone. The chain recombines TRBV21-1 with TRBJ2-7; the table's TRBD2 call for D was not verified on the DNA. TRBV21-1 is a listed pseudogene. CDR3 size: 16 residues. The CDR3: CASSTWGGTGGDEQYF. In DNA form, the CDR3 reads TGTGCCAGCAGCACCTGGGGGGGGACTGGAGGGGACGAGCAGTACTTC.

The rearrangement links TRBV4-1 to TRBJ2-1; D tentatively reads TRBD1 or TRBD2 (6 bases each). The V end lost 3 bases, the J end lost 8 bases, and 20 bases lay between the germline ends. Germline V gene data show CDR1 as MGHRA and CDR2 as YSYEKL. CDR3 length equals 16 residues. CDR3 sequence (DNA): TGCGCCAGCAGCCAGGGGGGCAGGGCTACGGGGTATGAGCAGTTCTTC. Amino acid sequence: CASSQGGRATGYEQFF.